Listed here are 22 T cell receptor beta chains from one sample, sequenced in a study of technical replicates of blood from a handful of donors (dated by TCRdb to 2016 to 2017). Library construction relied on the immunoSEQ multiplex PCR assay. TCRdb mirrors the immuneACCESS table, restricted to in-frame sequences. Some clones are absent from its copies; in checked studies, under half trace to an unresolved V gene, and the reason for the others is unknown. This sample lists about 80,000 clones; 75% to 95% were detected once. The top ten clonotypes cover around 0.4% of the sample. The source material was T cells isolated from PBMCs. All receptors come from a human donor in good health.

The rearrangement links TRBV19 to TRBJ2-2; tentative D call: TRBD1 (7 bases). The CDR3 loop spans 15 amino acids. Trimming removed 7 bases at V and 2 bases at J, with 14 bases between. Germline-derived CDR1 and CDR2 are LNHDA and SQIVND (reference sequence). CDR3 protein: CASNKEGANTGELFF. The CDR3 DNA follows: TGTGCCAGTAACAAGGAGGGGGCCAACACCGGGGAGCTGTTTTTT.

The chain uses TRBV19 and TRBJ2-4; 11 positions match TRBD2. Germline trimming cut 3 bases from V and 7 bases from J; bases unmatched to any gene: 8. This CDR3 is built from 16 residues. The germline CDR1 and CDR2 sequences are LNHDA and SQIVND (reference sequence). The CDR3 protein is CASSMELAGVLNIQYF. In nucleotides, the CDR3 is TGTGCCAGTAGTATGGAACTAGCGGGAGTCCTGAACATTCAGTACTTC. The variable domain in full, with the rest retrieved from reference TRBV19 and TRBJ2-4, is DGGITQSPKYLFRKEGQNVTLSCEQNLNHDAMYWYRQDPGQGLRLIYYSQIVNDFQKGDIAEGYSVSREKKESFPLTVTSAQKNPTAFYLCASSMELAGVLNIQYFGAGTRLSVL.

The chain recombines TRBV6-6 with TRBJ1-2, with D perhaps matching TRBD1 (5 bases). Germline V gives CDR1 MNHNY, CDR2 SVGAGI (reference sequence). V was shortened by 3 bases and J by 5 bases, with 13 bases between the two germline ends. The CDR3 runs to 14 residues. CDR3 protein: CASSYSQEKYGYTF. The CDR3 DNA follows: TGTGCCAGCAGTTATTCACAGGAGAAATATGGCTACACCTTC.

The chain joins TRBV28 to TRBJ1-5; a possible D gene is TRBD1 (6 bases). CDR1 and CDR2 (germline): MDHEN, SYDVKM. The CDR3 has 16 amino acids. Trimming removed 6 bases from V and 3 bases from J, with 18 bases in between. CDR3 loop: CASRQQQGWDNQPQHF. The CDR3 DNA reads as TGTGCCAGCAGGCAGCAACAGGGATGGGACAATCAGCCCCAGCATTTT.

The gene calls are TRBV7-8 and TRBJ1-5; possibly TRBD1 for D (6 bases). The V end lost 4 bases, the J end lost 4 bases, and 17 bases lay between the germline ends. The V gene's germline CDR1 is SGHVS and CDR2 FQNEAQ. The CDR3 runs 16 residues. CDR3 in DNA: TGTGCCAGCAGCTCAGGGGTGGGCAGGGCTAATCAGCCCCAGCATTTT. Its protein is CASSSGVGRANQPQHF.

V usage is TRBV7-6 and J usage is TRBJ1-3, with 9 bases aligning to TRBD1. V shed 6 bases and J 0 bases; nucleotides not matched to a gene: 9. Germline CDR1 SGHVS, CDR2 FNYEAQ. The CDR3 loop spans 17 amino acids. DNA of the CDR3: TGTGCCAGCAGTTACCGGGACAGGGACTTCTCTGGAAACACCATATATTTT. Translation gives CASSYRDRDFSGNTIYF.

CDR3 coding DNA: TGTGCCAGCAGCTTAGGACTAGCGGGAGGTGGGGAGACCCAGTACTTC. This gives the protein CASSLGLAGGGETQYF. The rearrangement uses TRBV5-8 and TRBJ2-5, with 14 bases aligning to TRBD2. Germline V gene sequence: CDR1 SGHTS, CDR2 YDEGEE. Losses at the gene ends were 2 bases for V and 5 bases for J; bases not matched to a gene: 5. The CDR3 extends over 16 amino acids. The entire variable domain, with the rest obtained from reference TRBV5-8 and TRBJ2-5, is as follows: EAGVTQSPTHLIKTRGQQATLRCSPISGHTSVYWYQQALGLGLQFLLWYDEGEERNRGNFPPRFSGRQFPNYSSELNVNALELEDSALYLCASSLGLAGGGETQYFGPGTRLLVL.

J is TRBJ1-1 and V is TRBV5-6, with a weak D call TRBD1 (6 bases). With 4 bases removed from V and 2 bases from J, the gap between germline ends came to 12 bases. This CDR3 comprises 14 residues. Germline lookup yields CDR1 SGHDT and CDR2 YYEEEE. CDR3 in amino acids: CASSTTGLNTEAFF. CDR3 bases: TGTGCCAGCAGCACAACAGGGTTAAACACTGAAGCTTTCTTT.

The chain couples TRBV19 to TRBJ2-6; perhaps TRBD1 as D (6 bases). The germline gives CDR1 LNHDA, CDR2 SQIVND (reference sequence). V lost 3 bases and J 0 bases, leaving 12 bases between the germline ends. The length of the CDR3 is 17 residues. The CDR3 DNA reads TGTGCCAGTAGTATTCCAGGGGTGGGCTCTGGGGCCAACGTCCTGACTTTC. Residues: CASSIPGVGSGANVLTF.

This chain links TRBV4-2 with TRBJ2-1, with 11 bases fitting TRBD2. V shed 1 base, J shed 4 bases, and the junction held 9 bases outside the gene matches. Germline assignment: CDR1 LGHNA and CDR2 YNFKEQ. This CDR3 region has 18 residues. Here the CDR3 DNA reads TGTGCCAGCAGCCAAGTATCACTAGCGGGAGAGGGATACAATGAGCAGTTCTTC. This gives the protein CASSQVSLAGEGYNEQFF.

The gene calls are TRBV19 and TRBJ2-1; 11 bases fit TRBD2. The CDR3 consists of 16 residues. The germline CDR1 and CDR2 sequences are LNHDA and SQIVND (reference sequence). Trimming took 1 base from V and 4 from J; bases not matched to a gene: 3. The CDR3 bases are TGTGCCAGTAGTATAGTTGGGACTAGCGGTTACAATGAGCAGTTCTTC. It encodes CASSIVGTSGYNEQFF.

The chain recombines TRBV5-6 with TRBJ2-7; 7 nucleotides align to TRBD2. The CDR3 loop spans 15 amino acids. Looked up from germline, CDR1 is SGHDT and CDR2 is YYEEEE. With V trimmed by 0 bases and J by 4 bases, 7 bases remained unmatched. The CDR3 DNA reads TGTGCCAGCAGCTTGGACGGGAGGCCTTTTTACGAGCAGTACTTC. Translated: CASSLDGRPFYEQYF.

The chain combines TRBV11-3 with TRBJ1-1; 9 nucleotides align to TRBD1. The CDR3 extends over 14 amino acids. Looked up from germline, CDR1 is SGHNT and CDR2 is YENEEA. With V trimmed by 5 bases and J by 4 bases, 5 bases remained unmatched. The CDR3 nucleotides are TGTGCCAGCAGCCCCACGACAGGGGGCACTGAAGCTTTCTTT. This translates into CASSPTTGGTEAFF.

CDR3 nucleotide sequence: TGTGCCAGCAGTTTTACAGGGGGAAGGGGGAACACTGAAGCTTTCTTT. It codes for CASSFTGGRGNTEAFF. This chain connects TRBV11-2 to TRBJ1-1, with 8 bases identical to TRBD1. The germline V gene encodes CDR1 SGHAT and CDR2 FQNNGV. With 6 bases clipped from V and 1 base from J, the junction kept 10 bases outside the gene matches. CDR3 length: 16 amino acids.

CDR3 sequence: CASSWGTVLNTEAFF. In DNA form, the CDR3 reads TGTGCCAGCAGCTGGGGGACAGTATTGAACACTGAAGCTTTCTTT. The chain recombines TRBV11-2 with TRBJ1-1; TRBD1 matches at 7 bases. This CDR3 contains 15 residues. The ends lost 4 bases at V and 0 bases at J; junction bases unmatched: 5. The germline CDR1 and CDR2 sequences are SGHAT and FQNNGV.

The rearrangement links TRBV7-2 to TRBJ2-7; TRBD2 agrees at 8 bases. The CDR3 spans 16 residues. Trimming removed 4 bases from V and 1 base from J; junction bases left unmatched: 9. Looked up from germline, CDR1 is SGHTA and CDR2 is FQGNSA. CDR3 region: CASSSRGSGVSYEQYF. The DNA of the CDR3 is TGTGCCAGCAGCTCCCGGGGTAGCGGGGTTTCCTACGAGCAGTACTTC.

CDR3 sequence (DNA): TGTGCCATCAGCCCTGGACAGTTTCAAGAGACCCAGTACTTC. Protein: CAISPGQFQETQYF. The chain carries TRBV10-3 and TRBJ2-5; D possibly corresponds to TRBD1 (6 bases). The V end lost 6 bases, the J end lost 2 bases, and 13 bases lay between the germline ends. Germline assignment: CDR1 ENHRY and CDR2 SYGVKD. This CDR3 has 14 residues.

V is TRBV27 and J is TRBJ1-2; TRBD1 might be the D (6 bases). From germline, CDR1 is MNHEY and CDR2 SMNVEV (reference sequence). V was shortened by 8 bases and J by 7 bases, with 20 bases between the two germline ends. CDR3 length: 14 amino acids. The CDR3 reads CASQVTGLFGGYTF. The CDR3 DNA sequence: TGTGCCAGCCAGGTCACAGGGTTATTCGGTGGCTACACCTTC.

The rearrangement joins TRBV18 to TRBJ1-1; D is uncertain. V shed 2 bases and J shed 2 bases, with 6 bases lying between them. Germline V gives CDR1 KGHSH, CDR2 LQKENI. The CDR3 contains 13 residues. For the CDR3, the DNA is TGTGCCAGCTCACCAAGCGGAAACACTGAAGCTTTCTTT. Translation gives CASSPSGNTEAFF. The variable domain in full, completed from reference TRBV18 and TRBJ1-1, reads NAGVMQNPRHLVRRRGQEARLRCSPMKGHSHVYWYRQLPEEGLKFMVYLQKENIIDESGMPKERFSAEFPKEGPSILRIQQVVRGDSAAYFCASSPSGNTEAFFGQGTRLTVV.

This clone was counted a single time. The chain combines TRBV11-1 with TRBJ1-1, with D possibly being TRBD1 (5 bases). V was trimmed by 5 bases and J by 3 bases, leaving 7 bases between them. The CDR3 runs 12 residues. Per the germline V gene, CDR1 is SGHAT and CDR2 is FQDESV (reference sequence). The CDR3 loop reads CASSQGYTEAFF. The CDR3 DNA is TGTGCCAGCAGCCAGGGATACACTGAAGCTTTCTTT.

This rearrangement joins TRBV28 to TRBJ2-5; D remains unclear. The CDR3 spans 16 residues. The V and J ends lost 7 bases and 4 bases respectively, with 22 bases between them. The V gene's germline CDR1 is MDHEN and CDR2 SYDVKM. For the CDR3, the DNA is TGTGCCAGCAAAAGATCCGCCGGAGCCGCCGCAGAGACCCAGTACTTC. Encoded protein: CASKRSAGAAAETQYF.

The chain has TRBV15 and TRBJ1-5; no firm D call. The V end lost 4 bases, the J end lost 3 bases, and 7 bases lay between the germline ends. This CDR3 contains 13 residues. The germline V gene encodes CDR1 LNHNV and CDR2 YYDKDF (reference sequence). CDR3 region: CATSTGLNQPQHF. CDR3 nucleotide sequence: TGTGCCACCAGCACAGGTCTCAATCAGCCCCAGCATTTT.